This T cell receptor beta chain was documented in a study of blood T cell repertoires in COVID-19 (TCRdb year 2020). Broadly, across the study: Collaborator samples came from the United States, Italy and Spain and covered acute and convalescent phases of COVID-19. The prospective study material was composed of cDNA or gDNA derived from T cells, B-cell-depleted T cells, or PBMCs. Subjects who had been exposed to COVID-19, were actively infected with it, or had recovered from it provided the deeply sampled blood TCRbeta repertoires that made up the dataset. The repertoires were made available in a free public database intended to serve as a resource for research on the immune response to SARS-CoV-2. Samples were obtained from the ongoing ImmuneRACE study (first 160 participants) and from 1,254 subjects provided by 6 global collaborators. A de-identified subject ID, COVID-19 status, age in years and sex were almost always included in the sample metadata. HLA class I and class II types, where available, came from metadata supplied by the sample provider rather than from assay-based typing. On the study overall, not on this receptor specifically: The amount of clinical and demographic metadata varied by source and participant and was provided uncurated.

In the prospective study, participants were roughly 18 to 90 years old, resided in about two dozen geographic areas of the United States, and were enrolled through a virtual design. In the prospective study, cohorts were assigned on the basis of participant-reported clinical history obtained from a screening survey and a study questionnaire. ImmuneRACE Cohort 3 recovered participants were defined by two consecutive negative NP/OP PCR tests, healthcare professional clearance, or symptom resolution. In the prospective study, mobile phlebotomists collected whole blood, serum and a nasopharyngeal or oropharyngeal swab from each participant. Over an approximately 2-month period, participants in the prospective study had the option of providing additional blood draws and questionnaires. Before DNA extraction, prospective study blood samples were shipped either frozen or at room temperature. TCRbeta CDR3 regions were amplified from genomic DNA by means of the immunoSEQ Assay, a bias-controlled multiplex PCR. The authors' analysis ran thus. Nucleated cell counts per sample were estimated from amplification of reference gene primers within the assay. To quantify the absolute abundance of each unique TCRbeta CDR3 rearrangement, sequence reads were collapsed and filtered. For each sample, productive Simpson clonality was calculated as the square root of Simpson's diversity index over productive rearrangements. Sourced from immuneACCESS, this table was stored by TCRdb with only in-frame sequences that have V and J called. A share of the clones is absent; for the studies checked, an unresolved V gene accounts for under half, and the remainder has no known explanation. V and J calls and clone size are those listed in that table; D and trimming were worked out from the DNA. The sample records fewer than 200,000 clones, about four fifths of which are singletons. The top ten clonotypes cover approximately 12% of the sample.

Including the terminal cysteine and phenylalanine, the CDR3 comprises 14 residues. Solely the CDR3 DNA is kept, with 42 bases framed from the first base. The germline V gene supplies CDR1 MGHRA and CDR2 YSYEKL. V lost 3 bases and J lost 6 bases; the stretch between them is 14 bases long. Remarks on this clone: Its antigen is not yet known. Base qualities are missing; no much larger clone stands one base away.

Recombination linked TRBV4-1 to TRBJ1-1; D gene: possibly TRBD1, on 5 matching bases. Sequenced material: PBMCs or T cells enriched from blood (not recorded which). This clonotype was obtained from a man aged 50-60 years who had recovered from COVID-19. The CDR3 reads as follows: CASSQGPLRAEAFF. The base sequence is TGCGCCAGCAGCCAGGGTCCTCTCAGGGCTGAAGCTTTCTTT.